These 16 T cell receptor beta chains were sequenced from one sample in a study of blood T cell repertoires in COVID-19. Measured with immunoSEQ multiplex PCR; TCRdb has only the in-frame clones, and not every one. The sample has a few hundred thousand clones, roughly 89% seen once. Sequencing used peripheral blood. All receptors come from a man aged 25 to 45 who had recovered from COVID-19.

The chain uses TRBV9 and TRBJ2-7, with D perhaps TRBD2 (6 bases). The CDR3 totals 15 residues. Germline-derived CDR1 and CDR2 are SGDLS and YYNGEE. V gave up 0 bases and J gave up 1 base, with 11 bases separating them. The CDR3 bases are TGTGCCAGCAGCGTAGTTGATAGCGGATCCTACGAGCAGTACTTC. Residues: CASSVVDSGSYEQYF.

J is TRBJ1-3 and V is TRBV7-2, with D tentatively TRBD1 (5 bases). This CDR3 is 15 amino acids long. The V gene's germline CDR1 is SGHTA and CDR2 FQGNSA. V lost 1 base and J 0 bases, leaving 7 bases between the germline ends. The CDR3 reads CASSLEQVSGNTIYF. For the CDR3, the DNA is TGTGCCAGCAGCTTAGAACAGGTCTCTGGAAACACCATATATTTT.

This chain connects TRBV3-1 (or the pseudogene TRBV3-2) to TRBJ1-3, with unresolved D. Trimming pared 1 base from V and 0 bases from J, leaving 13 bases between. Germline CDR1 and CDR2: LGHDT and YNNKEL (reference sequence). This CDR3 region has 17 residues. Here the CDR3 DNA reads TGTGCCAGCAGCCAAGGAATCACTCGGGACTCTGGAAACACCATATATTTT. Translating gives CASSQGITRDSGNTIYF.

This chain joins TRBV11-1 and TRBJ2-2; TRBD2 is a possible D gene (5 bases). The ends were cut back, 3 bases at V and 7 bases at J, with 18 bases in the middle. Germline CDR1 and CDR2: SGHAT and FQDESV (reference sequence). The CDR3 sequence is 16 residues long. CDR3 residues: CASSLAGRSVGGELFF. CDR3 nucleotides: TGTGCCAGCAGCTTGGCGGGCAGGTCGGTGGGCGGGGAGCTGTTTTTT.

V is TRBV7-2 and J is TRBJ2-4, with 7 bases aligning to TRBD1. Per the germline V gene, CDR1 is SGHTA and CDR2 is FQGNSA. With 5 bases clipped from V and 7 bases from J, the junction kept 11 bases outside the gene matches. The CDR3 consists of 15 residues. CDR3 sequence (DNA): TGTGCCAGCAGCACCCCTCCGAGGGGGCGGAACATTCAGTACTTC. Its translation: CASSTPPRGRNIQYF.

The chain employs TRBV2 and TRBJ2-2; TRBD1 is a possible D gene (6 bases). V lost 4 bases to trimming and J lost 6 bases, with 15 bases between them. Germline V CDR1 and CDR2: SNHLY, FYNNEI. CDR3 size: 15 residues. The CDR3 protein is CASSGRQAIAGELFF. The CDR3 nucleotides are TGTGCCAGCAGTGGACGACAGGCTATCGCCGGGGAGCTGTTTTTT.

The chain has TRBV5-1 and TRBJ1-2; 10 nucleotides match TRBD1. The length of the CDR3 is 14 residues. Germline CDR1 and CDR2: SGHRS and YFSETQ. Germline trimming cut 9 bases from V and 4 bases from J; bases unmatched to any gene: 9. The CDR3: CATHPGQGLYGYTF. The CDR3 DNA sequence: TGCGCCACCCATCCGGGACAGGGGCTCTATGGCTACACCTTC.

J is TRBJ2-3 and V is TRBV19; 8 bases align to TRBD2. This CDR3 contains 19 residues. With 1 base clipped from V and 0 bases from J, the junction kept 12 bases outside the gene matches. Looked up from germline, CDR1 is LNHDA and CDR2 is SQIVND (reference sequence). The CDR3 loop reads CASSIVEILSGGSTDTQYF. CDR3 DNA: TGTGCCAGTAGTATAGTTGAAATCTTAAGCGGGGGAAGCACAGATACGCAGTATTTT. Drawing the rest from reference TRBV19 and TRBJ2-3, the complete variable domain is DGGITQSPKYLFRKEGQNVTLSCEQNLNHDAMYWYRQDPGQGLRLIYYSQIVNDFQKGDIAEGYSVSREKKESFPLTVTSAQKNPTAFYLCASSIVEILSGGSTDTQYFGPGTRLTVL.

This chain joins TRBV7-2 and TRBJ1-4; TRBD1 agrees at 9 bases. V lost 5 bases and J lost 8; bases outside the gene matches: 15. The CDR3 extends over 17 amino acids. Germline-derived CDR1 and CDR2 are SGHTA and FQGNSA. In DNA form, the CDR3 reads TGTGCCAGCAGCCCGACAGGGGGACGGTTTACGGGGGAAAAACTGTTTTTT. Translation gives CASSPTGGRFTGEKLFF.

The CDR3 spells CASSLLETGSHF. CDR3 coding DNA: TGTGCCAGCAGCTTGCTCGAGACAGGAAGTCACTTT. The chain carries TRBV5-6 and TRBJ1-6; D is perhaps TRBD1 (6 bases). This CDR3 spans 12 amino acids. Between the trimmed V and J ends, which lost 1 base and 19 bases, there was a span of 15 bases. Germline V lookup: CDR1 SGHDT, CDR2 YYEEEE.

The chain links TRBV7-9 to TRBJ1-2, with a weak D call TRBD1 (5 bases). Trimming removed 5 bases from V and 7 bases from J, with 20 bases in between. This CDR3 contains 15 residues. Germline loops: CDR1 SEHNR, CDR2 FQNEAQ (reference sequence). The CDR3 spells CASSPMGGRRAGYTF. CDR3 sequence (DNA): TGTGCCAGCAGCCCTATGGGGGGTCGTCGGGCTGGCTACACCTTC.

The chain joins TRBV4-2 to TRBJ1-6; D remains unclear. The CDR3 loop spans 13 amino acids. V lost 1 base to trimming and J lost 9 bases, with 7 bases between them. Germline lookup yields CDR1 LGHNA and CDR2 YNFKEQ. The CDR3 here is CASSQVGGSPLHF. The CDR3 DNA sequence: TGTGCCAGCAGCCAAGTCGGAGGTTCACCCCTCCACTTT.

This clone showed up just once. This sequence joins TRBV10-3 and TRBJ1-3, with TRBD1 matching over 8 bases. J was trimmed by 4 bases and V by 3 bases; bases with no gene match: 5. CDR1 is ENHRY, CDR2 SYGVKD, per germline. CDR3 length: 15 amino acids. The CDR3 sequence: CAISDPRGPGNTIYF. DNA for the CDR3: TGTGCCATCAGTGACCCCAGGGGGCCAGGAAACACCATATATTTT.

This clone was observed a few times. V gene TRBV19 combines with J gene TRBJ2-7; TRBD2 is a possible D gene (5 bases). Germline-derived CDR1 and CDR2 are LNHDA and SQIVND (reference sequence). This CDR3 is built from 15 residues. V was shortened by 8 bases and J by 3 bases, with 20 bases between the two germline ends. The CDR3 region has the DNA TGTGCCAGTTCCGTCGCCCCAGCGGAGGTCTACGAGCAGTACTTC. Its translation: CASSVAPAEVYEQYF. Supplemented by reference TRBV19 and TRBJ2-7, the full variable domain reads DGGITQSPKYLFRKEGQNVTLSCEQNLNHDAMYWYRQDPGQGLRLIYYSQIVNDFQKGDIAEGYSVSREKKESFPLTVTSAQKNPTAFYLCASSVAPAEVYEQYFGPGTRLTVT.

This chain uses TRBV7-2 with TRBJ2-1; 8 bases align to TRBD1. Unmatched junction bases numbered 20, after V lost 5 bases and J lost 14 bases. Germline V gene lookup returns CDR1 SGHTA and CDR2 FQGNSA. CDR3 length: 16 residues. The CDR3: CASSLSGTGEARSKFF. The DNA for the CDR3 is TGTGCCAGCAGCCTCTCCGGGACAGGCGAGGCCAGGAGTAAGTTCTTC.

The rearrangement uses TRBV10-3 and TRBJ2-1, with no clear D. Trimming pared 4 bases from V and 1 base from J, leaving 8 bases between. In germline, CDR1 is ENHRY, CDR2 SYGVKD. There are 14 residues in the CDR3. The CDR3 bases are TGTGCCATCAGTGCCCTGTCTTCCTACAATGAGCAGTTCTTC. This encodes CAISALSSYNEQFF.